This TCR beta chain was captured by sequencing in a study of T cells after yellow fever vaccination. Germline V gene data show CDR1 as MGHDK and CDR2 as SYGVNS. The CDR3 consists of 18 residues. The V gene end was trimmed by 5 bases and the J gene end by 8 bases; junction bases not matched to a gene: 17. TCRdb redid the calling of the 5' RACE reads with MiXCR, one entry per CDR3 protein. The repertoire has about 340,000 distinct CDR3 sequences, 8.5% to 9% of them found once; the top ten carry 15% to 20%. There are a few counts of this clonotype. The chain combines TRBV25-1 with TRBJ1-4; TRBD1 matches 10 bases. This clonotype originated in a man aged 18 to 29 who received the YFV17D yellow fever vaccine. The sequencing used PBMCs, collected on the day of the first yellow fever vaccination. CDR3 in amino acids: CASSPGTGDSVLKEKLFF. As DNA, the CDR3 is TGTGCCAGCAGTCCCGGGACAGGGGATAGTGTTTTAAAGGAAAAACTGTTTTTT.